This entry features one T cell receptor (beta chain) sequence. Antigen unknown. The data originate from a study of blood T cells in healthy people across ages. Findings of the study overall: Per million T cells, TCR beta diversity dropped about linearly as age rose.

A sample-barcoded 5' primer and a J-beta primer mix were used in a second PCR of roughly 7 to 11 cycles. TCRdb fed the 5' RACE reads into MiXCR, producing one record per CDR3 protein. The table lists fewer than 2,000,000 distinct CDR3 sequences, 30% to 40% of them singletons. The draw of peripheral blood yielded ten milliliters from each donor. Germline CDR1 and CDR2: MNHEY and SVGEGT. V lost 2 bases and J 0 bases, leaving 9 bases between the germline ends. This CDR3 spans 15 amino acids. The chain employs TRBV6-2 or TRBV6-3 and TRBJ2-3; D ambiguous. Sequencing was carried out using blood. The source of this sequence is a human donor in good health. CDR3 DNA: TGTGCCAGCAGTTACGTGGCACGGAGCACAGATACGCAGTATTTT. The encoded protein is CASSYVARSTDTQYF.